This T cell receptor beta chain is drawn from a study of OX40 agonist ivuxolimab in advanced cancers. Concerning the study at large: Ivuxolimab was a fully human IgG2 agonistic monoclonal antibody targeting the costimulatory receptor OX40 (CD134). Intravenous ivuxolimab was administered to patients every 2 weeks at six dose levels: 0.01, 0.1, 0.3, 1.5, 3 and 10 mg/kg. Of the approximately 50 dose-escalation patients, hepatocellular carcinoma was present in about 20, melanoma in around 15, renal cell carcinoma in 9 and head and neck cancer in 9. In the dose-escalation cohort, 65% to 85% of patients were male, and the mean age was around 65 years with a range of about 23 to 79. Prior anti-PD-1, anti-PD-L1 or anti-CTLA-4 therapy was permitted, and 35% to 40% of dose-escalation patients had received checkpoint inhibitors. Partial responses occurred in three dose-escalation patients: two with cutaneous melanoma and one with hepatocellular carcinoma. The point of sequencing TCRbeta in the periphery was to test whether ivuxolimab changed TCR sequence diversity and drove clonal T-cell expansion. The paper describes the monotherapy dose-escalation part (N ≈ 50 patients) of the phase I trial of ivuxolimab. Study-level results and caveats: After ivuxolimab, CD8+ T cells had more expanded clones than CD4+ T cells on average. In partial responders in the 0.1-3.0 mg/kg groups, normalized peripheral clonal expansion was found to be among the lowest, especially among CD8+ T cells. At doses of 0.1 to 3.0 mg/kg, clonal expansion of both CD4+ and CD8+ T cells in blood was seen between baseline and week 6. The antigen specificity of the clonally expanded peripheral T cells was not determined. Low levels of normalized T-cell clonal expansion were also shown by some nonresponding patients.

Patients with a history of autoimmune disease or receiving systemic immunosuppression were excluded from the trial. Peripheral blood for TCR sequencing was collected from all dose cohorts at baseline, on cycle 4 day 1, and on cycle 7 day 1. Samples came from an open-label, multicenter, first-in-human phase I dose-escalation trial of ivuxolimab. The trial enrolled adults with locally advanced or metastatic head and neck squamous cell, hepatocellular, melanoma or renal cell carcinoma. Before TCR sequencing, CD4+ and CD8+ T cells were separately sorted from peripheral blood. To sequence the TCRbeta CDR3 region, genomic DNA was isolated from the sorted cells. The immunoSEQ Assay was used to sequence the TCRbeta CDR3 regions. TCRdb retrieved this table from immuneACCESS and kept in-frame rearrangements only. Not all clones are present; in checked studies, unresolved V genes account for under half, and no reason is known for the remainder. A total of 60,000 to 80,000 clones appear in this sample, 81% of them only once. The ten largest clones capture 5% of the sample.

Looking up the germline V gene yields CDR1 SGHDT and CDR2 YYEEEE. V and J are trimmed by 4 bases and 4 bases, and the gene matches miss 6 bases of the junction. CDR3 length: 14 amino acids, cysteine to phenylalanine. Of the read, only the CDR3 DNA is kept; its 42 bases are in frame from base 1. Notes on this clone: The clone's antigen remains unknown. No much larger clone exists at a distance of one base, and base qualities are not known.

The receptor comes from an adult with an advanced solid tumor such as melanoma, head and neck, liver or kidney cancer. The chain is assembled from TRBV5-6 and TRBJ1-1; TRBD1 lines up with 8 middle nucleotides. Material: CD4+ or CD8+ T cells sorted from blood, obtained in a trial of the OX40 agonist ivuxolimab. Here the CDR3 is given as CASSDTGGFTEAFF. The sequenced DNA: TGTGCCAGCAGCGATACAGGGGGGTTCACTGAAGCTTTCTTT.